Listed below are T cell receptor beta chains from one sample, sequenced in a study of T cell responses to AZD1222 COVID-19 vaccine. The method was immunoSEQ multiplex PCR; TCRdb's version includes in-frame clones alone and lacks a portion of them. The profile shows over 150,000 clones, around nine tenths of them singletons. Material: peripheral blood, obtained 28 days after the second AZD1222 dose. These TCRs come from an adult who received the AZD1222 COVID-19 vaccine. Each CDR3 is given with its conserved first and last residue.

CDR3 protein: CASRIKTGAPTEAFF
J gene: TRBJ1-1
V gene: TRBV19

CDR3 protein: CASSQVGGPLAFGQFF
J gene: TRBJ2-1
V gene: TRBV3-1/TRBV3-2

CDR3 protein: CASLPRGTRYEQYF
J gene: TRBJ2-7
V gene: TRBV5-5

CDR3 protein: CASSLGAAMTDTQYF
J gene: TRBJ2-3
V gene: TRBV11-2

CDR3 protein: CASSSGGRYYEQYF
J gene: TRBJ2-7
V gene: TRBV21-1

CDR3 protein: CASSLDMGGSTIYF
J gene: TRBJ1-3
V gene: TRBV7-2

CDR3 protein: CASSSWGEREKLFF
J gene: TRBJ1-4
V gene: TRBV18

CDR3 protein: CASGRDTEAFF
J gene: TRBJ1-1
V gene: TRBV12-3/TRBV12-4

CDR3 protein: CASSPQGEANSPLHF
J gene: TRBJ1-6
V gene: TRBV18

CDR3 protein: CASSSRGTSYEQYF
J gene: TRBJ2-7
V gene: TRBV27

CDR3 protein: CASSILQGQGSPLHF
J gene: TRBJ1-6
V gene: TRBV19

CDR3 protein: CASSLGLIYYEQYF
J gene: TRBJ2-7
V gene: TRBV3-1/TRBV3-2

CDR3 protein: CASSPHPDTQYF
J gene: TRBJ2-3
V gene: TRBV11-1

CDR3 protein: CASSPSGGRDTQYF
J gene: TRBJ2-3
V gene: TRBV7-8

CDR3 protein: CASSYSFNTEAFF
J gene: TRBJ1-1
V gene: TRBV6-2/TRBV6-3

CDR3 protein: CASSVGSALDGYTF
J gene: TRBJ1-2
V gene: TRBV9

CDR3 protein: CASSLGGAYGYTF
J gene: TRBJ1-2
V gene: TRBV6-5

CDR3 protein: CASSLQGGYGYTF
J gene: TRBJ1-2
V gene: TRBV6-5

CDR3 protein: CASSPGILGVSNQPQHF
J gene: TRBJ1-5
V gene: TRBV11-2

CDR3 protein: CASSSTPGVYREQYF
J gene: TRBJ2-7
V gene: TRBV7-2

CDR3 protein: CASSPGQGGYEQYF
J gene: TRBJ2-7
V gene: TRBV4-1

CDR3 protein: CASSQTGTGVNYGYTF
J gene: TRBJ1-2
V gene: TRBV7-9

CDR3 protein: CASSLGNMRSANYGYTF
J gene: TRBJ1-2
V gene: TRBV27

CDR3 protein: CASRTSSGNEQFF
J gene: TRBJ2-1
V gene: TRBV5-1

CDR3 protein: CASGMGTPGQPQHF
J gene: TRBJ1-5
V gene: TRBV9

CDR3 protein: CASSLDREDYEQYF
J gene: TRBJ2-7
V gene: TRBV7-9

CDR3 protein: CASSEVAVEAFF
J gene: TRBJ1-1
V gene: TRBV6-1

CDR3 protein: CASSPDRNQPQHF
J gene: TRBJ1-5
V gene: TRBV18